The text below deals with one T cell receptor beta chain. As yet, its antigen is unknown. Isolated RNA was reverse transcribed in full, so expressed TCRB transcripts were sequenced. This table comes from immunoSEQ multiplex PCR, and its TCRdb copy is limited to in-frame clones, with some not included. Altogether about half a million clones are present, approximately 31% being singletons, with the ten largest covering roughly 0.06%. This entry is derived from a study of beta chain features in type 1 diabetes. Findings and caveats of the study: Among patients with Type 1 diabetes, TCRB CDR3s were moderately but significantly shorter in every one of the four CD4+ subsets.

Input material: naive CD4+ T cells from blood. This clonotype originated in a man aged 18 to 30 in good health.

DNA of the CDR3: TGCAGCGTCGAATCCCCTAGCCCCTACAATGAGCAGTTCTTC. Translated, it gives CSVESPSPYNEQFF. The V and J genes are TRBV29-1 and TRBJ2-1, with D maybe TRBD2 (5 bases). Between the trimmed V and J ends, which lost 6 bases and 2 bases, there was a span of 14 bases. Germline loops: CDR1 SQVTM, CDR2 ANQGSEA. This CDR3 is built from 14 residues.